The clone carrying this T cell receptor beta chain was observed at least ten times. Its antigen is still unknown. One entry per CDR3 protein results from TCRdb running MiXCR on the reads. The sample contains under 850,000 distinct CDR3 sequences, roughly a third of which appear only once. The sample belongs to a study of T cell repertoires in cytomegalovirus infection. Germline V gives CDR1 SGHVS, CDR2 FNYEAQ. Germline trimming cut 5 bases from V and 9 bases from J; bases unmatched to any gene: 9. The CDR3 has 13 residues. Study conclusions and caveats: Summed public TCR beta family frequency identified CMV carriers bearing the relevant HLA. In two of eight donors, the top clonotype was HLA-C-restricted CMV-specific.

This sequence was found in a human donor in good health (CMV status not recorded). Some clones in this sample may be carry-over from other donors' samples. What was sequenced was PBMCs. The J gene is TRBJ1-1, the V gene TRBV7-6; the match to TRBD1 covers 7 bases. CDR3 nucleotides: TGTGCCAGCAGCGAAGAAGACAGGGAAAAAGCTTTCTTT. It yields the protein CASSEEDREKAFF.